This T cell receptor beta chain came from a study of vaccination and CD4 T cells after COVID-19. Study at large: About nine convalescent patients had mild and one had severe PCR-confirmed SARS-CoV-2 disease. The convalescents included six males and four females, and among them two were Hispanic while seven were Caucasian. Cells were stimulated with overlapping spike peptides from SARS-CoV-2, HCoV-NL63, HCoV-OC43 and HCoV-229E.

Germline V gene sequence: CDR1 SNHLY, CDR2 FYNNEI. CDR3 size: 15 residues. V lost 7 bases to trimming and J lost 5 bases; unmatched junction nucleotides: 4. To note about this clonotype: The target antigen is unknown.

Specified treatment: approximately 11-day PBMC culture with coronavirus spike peptide pools or control peptides (ViraFEST assay). Cultured CD4+ T-cell DNA underwent Oncomine TCR Beta short-read sequencing. TCRdb analysed the PCR reads with MiXCR anew, one entry per CDR3 protein. The data contain roughly 18,000 distinct CDR3 sequences, about three fifths of them singletons. The chain carries TRBV2 and TRBJ2-3; 15 bases agree with TRBD2. The sequenced material came from CD4+ T cells from blood, cultured in vitro. This receptor was identified in a human donor who had recovered from COVID-19. CDR3 residues: CASKGLAGGRDTQYF. The CDR3, as DNA: TGTGCCAGCAAGGGACTAGCGGGAGGAAGAGATACGCAGTATTTT.